The clone carrying this TCR beta chain was counted once. Its antigen is still unknown. Libraries were prepared by immunoSEQ multiplex PCR; TCRdb keeps only in-frame clonotypes and omits some of them. The table has tens of thousands of clones, roughly 78% seen once. This specimen belongs to a study of PD-1 blockade in classical Hodgkin lymphoma. There was relapse after autologous stem cell transplantation in every patient, and there was variation in brentuximab vedotin exposure. V dropped 6 bases and J dropped 8; count of bases not matched to a gene: 5. The CDR3 is made up of 14 amino acids. CDR1 and CDR2 (germline): MGHDK, SYGVNS. Study findings and constraints: Patients with a complete response exhibited baseline diversity comparable to newly diagnosed patients.

The sequencing used peripheral blood mononuclear cells (PBMCs), collected before the second cycle of nivolumab. The chain couples TRBV25-1 to TRBJ1-6, with 9 bases identical to TRBD1. The TCR comes from a human donor with classical Hodgkin lymphoma. CDR3 in amino acids: CASSPGTGYSPLHF. The CDR3 DNA sequence: TGTGCCAGCAGCCCCGGGACAGGGTATTCACCCCTCCACTTT.